The entry below describes one T cell receptor (beta chain). The sample originates from a study of blood T cell repertoires in COVID-19. The repertoire was sequenced with immunoSEQ multiplex PCR; TCRdb's copy has only in-frame clones and lacks some. The repertoire includes 150,000 to 200,000 clones, about 80% of them detected once, and roughly 7% sits in the top ten. The V gene lost 9 bases and the J gene lost 9 bases, with 15 bases spanning the gap. This CDR3 is 12 amino acids long. Germline values: CDR1 LNHNV, CDR2 YYDKDF (reference sequence). The material sequenced was peripheral blood. The clonotype originates from a woman in her thirties or forties with COVID-19, enrolled during active disease. V usage is TRBV15 and J usage is TRBJ2-1, with D perhaps TRBD2 (5 bases). DNA for the CDR3: TGTGCCACTACGCCCGAACGGGGTGAGCAGTTCTTC. This translates into CATTPERGEQFF.